The 31 T cell receptor beta chains given below trace back to one sample, sequenced in a study of Ad26.COV2.S vaccination and SARS-CoV-2 variants. Regarding treatment: about 20 received Ad26.COV2.S at low or high dose, single or two shots; 5 received placebo; per-sample allocation not given. On day 63 after the first injection, vaccine and placebo recipients gave samples. TCRdb's table, derived via immunoSEQ multiplex PCR, lists solely in-frame clones and lacks some. Of about 350,000 clones in the sample, around 89% are singletons; the top ten hold approximately 5%. Sequences were derived from peripheral blood, sampled in a trial of Ad26.COV2.S vaccine versus placebo. The receptors derive from a person between 18 and 60 years old who received the Ad26.COV2.S COVID-19 vaccine or a placebo.

This clone was detected once. This chain links TRBV9 with TRBJ2-1; D is uncertain. Germline CDR1 and CDR2: SGDLS and YYNGEE. The CDR3 has 17 amino acids. V dropped 0 bases and J dropped 0 bases, with 13 bases sitting between them. The CDR3 DNA sequence: TGTGCCAGCAGCGTAGGGCGCCGGCTCACCTCCTACAATGAGCAGTTCTTC. It codes for CASSVGRRLTSYNEQFF.

The rearrangement links TRBV28 to TRBJ2-4; 10 positions match TRBD1. The CDR3 has 17 amino acids. J gave up 6 bases and V 0 bases, and 8 bases lay outside the gene matches. Germline V gives CDR1 MDHEN, CDR2 SYDVKM. The CDR3 nucleotides are TGTGCCAGCAGTTTATGGAGACAGGGGGCGCGAGGAAACATTCAGTACTTC. It yields the protein CASSLWRQGARGNIQYF.

This clone was recorded once. The chain links TRBV3-1 (or the pseudogene TRBV3-2) to TRBJ2-7; D gene unclear. The germline V gene has CDR1 LGHDT and CDR2 YNNKEL (reference sequence). The CDR3 contains 12 residues. Trimming removed 1 base from V and 5 bases from J, with 6 bases in between. The CDR3 sequence: CASSQVVNEQYF. As DNA, the CDR3 is TGTGCCAGCAGCCAAGTGGTAAACGAGCAGTACTTC.

The J gene is TRBJ1-2, the V gene TRBV20-1; D uncertain. This CDR3 is 14 amino acids long. Trimming removed 3 bases from V and 4 bases from J, with 15 bases in between. Germline loops: CDR1 DFQATT, CDR2 SNEGSKA (reference sequence). CDR3 region: CSASQGGEFYGYTF. The CDR3 DNA reads as TGCAGTGCTAGTCAAGGCGGTGAATTCTATGGCTACACCTTC.

The rearrangement uses TRBV9 and TRBJ1-2; possibly TRBD1 for D (5 bases). V dropped 1 base and J dropped 14 bases, with 12 bases sitting between them. The CDR3 is made up of 11 amino acids. Germline assignment: CDR1 SGDLS and CDR2 YYNGEE. CDR3 in amino acids: CASSVKGRLTF. The CDR3 nucleotides are TGTGCCAGCAGCGTAAAGGGGCGGCTTACCTTC.

The chain joins TRBV28 to TRBJ2-7; the D gene is possibly TRBD2 (6 bases). Trimming took off 5 bases at V and 6 bases at J, with 11 bases between the two ends. CDR3 length: 12 amino acids. Germline CDR1 and CDR2: MDHEN and SYDVKM. Here the CDR3 DNA reads TGTGCCAGCAGTATGACTAGTATCGAGCAGTACTTC. Amino acids: CASSMTSIEQYF.

The rearrangement joins TRBV4-2 to TRBJ1-2; 10 bases line up with TRBD1. In germline, CDR1 is LGHNA, CDR2 YNFKEQ. The V and J ends lost 1 base and 5 bases, in that order; junction bases with no gene match: 4. The CDR3 covers 15 residues. CDR3 protein: CASSQGTGGRYGYTF. The DNA for the CDR3 is TGTGCCAGCAGCCAAGGGACAGGGGGTCGGTATGGCTACACCTTC.

This clone was picked up one time. The chain has TRBV19 and TRBJ2-2; TRBD1 aligns across 7 bases. Trimming at V came to 8 bases and at J to 3 bases, leaving 3 bases not matched to a gene. This CDR3 has 13 residues. In germline, CDR1 is LNHDA, CDR2 SQIVND (reference sequence). The CDR3 nucleotides read TGTGCCAGTGACAGGGCGTACACCGGGGAGCTGTTTTTT. Translation: CASDRAYTGELFF.

The CDR3 is CASSLETVSGNTIYF. In DNA form, the CDR3 reads TGCGCCAGCAGCTTGGAGACAGTCTCTGGAAACACCATATATTTT. The chain joins TRBV5-1 to TRBJ1-3; D is perhaps TRBD1 (5 bases). V was pared by 0 bases and J by 0 bases, with 7 bases between. Germline V gives CDR1 SGHRS, CDR2 YFSETQ. The CDR3 has 15 amino acids.

This clone has at least ten counts. This chain uses TRBV27 with TRBJ2-2; 11 nucleotides align to TRBD1. Looked up from germline, CDR1 is MNHEY and CDR2 is SMNVEV (reference sequence). This CDR3 spans 14 amino acids. V was clipped by 2 bases and J by 15 bases; unmatched bases: 8. CDR3 amino acids: CASSLNSGQGAMFF. The CDR3, as DNA: TGTGCCAGCAGTTTAAACTCCGGACAGGGGGCCATGTTTTTT.

A few counts support this clone. The chain employs TRBV18 and TRBJ1-5, with 8 bases fitting TRBD1. CDR3 length: 16 residues. V was clipped by 4 bases and J by 4 bases; unmatched bases: 9. Germline CDR1 and CDR2: KGHSH and LQKENI. The CDR3 region is CASSLQGAGSNQPQHF. In DNA, the CDR3 is TGTGCCAGCTCACTTCAGGGGGCAGGTAGTAATCAGCCCCAGCATTTT.

The DNA of the CDR3 is TGTGCCAGCAGCCAAGATAGTAGCGGGGGCGGAGAGACCCAGTACTTC. Its protein is CASSQDSSGGGETQYF. This chain connects TRBV3-1 (or the pseudogene TRBV3-2) to TRBJ2-5, with 9 bases aligning to TRBD2. Germline V gives CDR1 LGHDT, CDR2 YNNKEL (reference sequence). The V gene end was trimmed by 0 bases and the J gene end by 4 bases; junction bases not matched to a gene: 6. The CDR3 consists of 16 residues.

V usage is TRBV5-1 and J usage is TRBJ1-2; a possible D gene is TRBD1 (6 bases). The CDR3 is made up of 14 amino acids. The ends were cut back, 4 bases at V and 10 bases at J, with 20 bases in the middle. The germline CDR1 and CDR2 sequences are SGHRS and YFSETQ. CDR3 nucleotides: TGCGCCAGCAGCCTTTCGGGCGGGGGGGGCGCCTACACCTTC. Protein sequence: CASSLSGGGGAYTF.

The chain links TRBV27 to TRBJ1-2; 9 bases align to TRBD1. The CDR3 contains 14 residues. V lost 6 bases to trimming and J lost 2 bases; unmatched junction nucleotides: 4. From germline, CDR1 is MNHEY and CDR2 SMNVEV (reference sequence). CDR3 residues: CASSRGTGNYGYTF. CDR3 DNA sequence: TGTGCCAGCAGCCGAGGGACAGGGAACTATGGCTACACCTTC.

This clone was seen just once. The chain uses TRBV30 and TRBJ1-5; possibly TRBD1 for D (6 bases). In germline, CDR1 is GTSNPN, CDR2 SVGIG (reference sequence). CDR3 size: 14 residues. The V end was cut by 1 base, the J end by 1 base, with 8 bases between. Here the CDR3 reads CAWSDGQSNQPQHF. CDR3 in DNA: TGTGCCTGGAGTGACGGACAGAGCAATCAGCCCCAGCATTTT. Supplemented by reference TRBV30 and TRBJ1-5, the full variable domain reads SQTIHQWPATLVQPVGSPLSLECTVEGTSNPNLYWYRQAAGRGLQLLFYSVGIGQISSEVPQNLSASRPQDRQFILSSKKLLLSDSGFYLCAWSDGQSNQPQHFGDGTRLSIL.

The CDR3 coding sequence is TGCAGCGTTGAAGGGCCTAGCGAGGGCCCTAGCACAGATACGCAGTATTTT. Its protein product is CSVEGPSEGPSTDTQYF. The rearrangement links TRBV29-1 to TRBJ2-3; D possibly corresponds to TRBD2 (6 bases). CDR3 length equals 17 residues. The V gene's germline CDR1 is SQVTM and CDR2 ANQGSEA. V lost 1 base to trimming and J lost 0 bases, with 17 bases between them.

The CDR3 sequence is CASRQGVRNEQFF. Here the CDR3 DNA reads TGTGCCAGTAGACAGGGGGTCCGCAATGAGCAGTTCTTC. The chain employs TRBV11-2 and TRBJ2-1, with 9 bases identical to TRBD1. The CDR3 contains 13 residues. The V gene's germline CDR1 is SGHAT and CDR2 FQNNGV. Trimming took 9 bases from V and 6 from J; bases not matched to a gene: 6.

As concerns this clone: Within the sample, other DNA sequences also encode this same CDR3. This chain links TRBV7-2 with TRBJ1-3; D remains unclear. V was pared by 3 bases and J by 0 bases, with 6 bases between. CDR1 is SGHTA, CDR2 FQGNSA, per germline. This CDR3 has 14 amino acids. CDR3 region: CASSFGSSGNTIYF. CDR3 in DNA: TGTGCCAGCAGCTTCGGCAGCTCTGGAAACACCATATATTTT.

This clone was seen once. The CDR3 DNA follows: TGTGCCAGCAGGTCTCCGAAGTATCTTACGCAGTATTTT. Protein sequence: CASRSPKYLTQYF. The gene calls are TRBV5-6 and TRBJ2-3; D unclear. V was pared by 5 bases and J by 8 bases, with 15 bases between. From germline, CDR1 is SGHDT and CDR2 YYEEEE. The length of the CDR3 is 13 residues. The variable domain in full, completed from reference TRBV5-6 and TRBJ2-3, reads DAGVTQSPTHLIKTRGQQVTLRCSPKSGHDTVSWYQQALGQGPQFIFQYYEEEERQRGNFPDRFSGHQFPNYSSELNVNALLLGDSALYLCASRSPKYLTQYFGPGTRLTVL.

This clone was picked up a small number of times. J is TRBJ1-1 and V is TRBV5-1, with D tentatively TRBD1 (5 bases). CDR1 is SGHRS and CDR2 is YFSETQ in the germline V gene. Trimming removed 4 bases from V and 11 bases from J, with 21 bases in between. The CDR3 is 14 residues long. The CDR3: CASSQTGGPSGAFF. In DNA form, the CDR3 reads TGCGCCAGCAGCCAAACGGGGGGACCGAGCGGGGCTTTCTTT. The full variable domain, completed using reference TRBV5-1 and TRBJ1-1, is KAGVTQTPRYLIKTRGQQVTLSCSPISGHRSVSWYQQTPGQGLQFLFEYFSETQRNKGNFPGRFSGRQFSNSRSEMNVSTLELGDSALYLCASSQTGGPSGAFFGQGTRLTVV.

This clone was counted a few times. This chain joins TRBV2 and TRBJ1-1, with D uncertain. The V end was cut by 6 bases, the J end by 1 base, with 6 bases between. Germline CDR1 SNHLY, CDR2 FYNNEI. The length of the CDR3 is 12 residues. Here the CDR3 DNA reads TGTGCCAGCAGCTTCGAGAACACTGAAGCTTTCTTT. Amino acids: CASSFENTEAFF.

The rearrangement uses TRBV7-8 and TRBJ1-1, with D perhaps TRBD1 (5 bases). Germline lookup yields CDR1 SGHVS and CDR2 FQNEAQ. Trimming stripped 1 base from V and 0 bases from J, with 21 bases between. This CDR3 spans 19 amino acids. The CDR3 loop reads CASSLGGSGGRFMNTEAFF. Here the CDR3 DNA reads TGTGCCAGCAGCTTAGGGGGCTCGGGGGGACGGTTCATGAACACTGAAGCTTTCTTT.

The chain has TRBV30 and TRBJ2-2; D is uncertain. V gave up 3 bases and J gave up 8 bases, with 13 bases separating them. The CDR3 runs 13 residues. Germline CDR1 reads GTSNPN; CDR2 reads SVGIG (reference sequence). CDR3: CAWRMITEGELFF. CDR3 nucleotides: TGTGCCTGGAGGATGATAACGGAGGGGGAGCTGTTTTTT.

The V and J genes are TRBV7-2 and TRBJ2-5, with D unresolved. CDR1 is SGHTA and CDR2 is FQGNSA in the germline V gene. The ends were cut back, 5 bases at V and 4 bases at J, with 17 bases in the middle. The CDR3 length is 15 residues. CDR3 region: CASSPVSIGPETQYF. The CDR3 DNA reads TGTGCCAGCAGCCCTGTTTCTATCGGGCCAGAGACCCAGTACTTC.

The chain is built from TRBV6-1 and TRBJ2-2, with 14 nucleotides matching TRBD2. The CDR3 extends over 16 amino acids. Germline assignment: CDR1 MNHNS and CDR2 SASEGT. V was pared by 2 bases and J by 10 bases, with 6 bases of the junction left unmatched. CDR3 in DNA: TGTGCCAGCAGTGAATTTGGGACTAGCGGGAGTTTGGAGCTGTTTTTT. Translating it yields CASSEFGTSGSLELFF.

The chain combines TRBV5-6 with TRBJ1-2, with 8 bases identical to TRBD1. V dropped 0 bases and J dropped 6; count of bases not matched to a gene: 13. CDR1 and CDR2 from the germline V gene are SGHDT and YYEEEE. The CDR3 is made up of 17 amino acids. This CDR3 reads CASSLAGTGRKGNGYTF. In DNA, the CDR3 is TGTGCCAGCAGCTTGGCCGGGACAGGAAGAAAAGGAAATGGCTACACCTTC.

The chain is built from TRBV19 and TRBJ2-1; 9 bases agree with TRBD1. The J segment lost 8 bases and the V segment lost 4 bases, leaving 12 bases of the junction unmatched. The CDR3 is 16 residues long. Germline V gene lookup returns CDR1 LNHDA and CDR2 SQIVND (reference sequence). CDR3 DNA: TGTGCCAGTAGTACCCGGGACAGGGTAAATGTCTATGAGCAGTTCTTC. Its protein product is CASSTRDRVNVYEQFF. Based on the CDR3 plus reference TRBV19 and TRBJ2-1, the full variable domain is DGGITQSPKYLFRKEGQNVTLSCEQNLNHDAMYWYRQDPGQGLRLIYYSQIVNDFQKGDIAEGYSVSREKKESFPLTVTSAQKNPTAFYLCASSTRDRVNVYEQFFGPGTRLTVL.

The rearrangement links TRBV27 to TRBJ1-6, with no clear D. The CDR3 is 15 amino acids. V lost 4 bases, J lost 7 bases, and 14 bases lay in between. Germline V gene lookup returns CDR1 MNHEY and CDR2 SMNVEV (reference sequence). CDR3 DNA: TGTGCCAGCAGTTCCAGGCAGGATGGGAATTCACCCCTCCACTTT. Translated, it gives CASSSRQDGNSPLHF.

DNA of the CDR3: TGTGCCAGCGCACTCTACGAGCAGTACTTC. It encodes CASALYEQYF. The chain links TRBV2 to TRBJ2-7; D ambiguous. Per the germline V gene, CDR1 is SNHLY and CDR2 is FYNNEI. Trimming left V 8 bases short and J 3 bases short, with 5 bases between. CDR3 length: 10 amino acids.

The rearrangement joins TRBV28 to TRBJ2-7; 12 bases agree with TRBD2. CDR1 is MDHEN, CDR2 SYDVKM, per germline. The CDR3 contains 15 residues. V lost 5 bases, J lost 1 base, and 3 bases stayed unmatched. The DNA of the CDR3 is TGTGCCAGCAGTCCCACTAGCGGGGGGTCCTACGAGCAGTACTTC. Translating it yields CASSPTSGGSYEQYF.

This sequence joins TRBV9 and TRBJ2-1; 7 bases are a match to TRBD2. The junction had 1 base not matched to a gene; V was cut back by 0 bases and J by 7 bases. Germline CDR1 is SGDLS and CDR2 is YYNGEE. This CDR3 is 13 amino acids long. CDR3 in DNA: TGTGCCAGCAGCGTAGGGGAGGGGAATGAGCAGTTCTTC. Its translation is CASSVGEGNEQFF.